What follows is one T cell receptor beta chain and its context. No antigen is known for it. The data were taken from a study of T-cell reconstitution after alpha-beta-depleted transplantation in children. Study findings and constraints: Several hundred expanded graft clones reportedly supplied alpha-beta T cells about two months after transplant. Certain patients had high TCRbeta diversity at day 60, and it came from recipient T cells and thymic progenitors that survived. When one year had passed after transplant, most T-cell counts and diversity came from newly produced T cells.

Using unique molecular identifiers, the investigators prepared the TCRbeta library. Via MiXCR, TCRdb re-called the PCR reads, giving one row per CDR3 protein. The sample lists about 640,000 distinct CDR3 sequences, approximately 12% occurring once. CDR3 size: 13 residues. The germline V and J ends were trimmed by 4 bases and 6 bases, with 10 bases remaining between them. The chain employs TRBV12-3 or TRBV12-4 and TRBJ2-1; D gene uncertain. The sample consisted of PBMCs, mostly from graft donor cells, taken 360 days after TCRalphabeta/CD19-depleted stem cell transplant. The clonotype originates from a male patient between 10 and 17 years old who had a stem cell transplant for acute myeloid leukemia, so the T cells may come from the graft donor. CDR3 sequence reads: CASSSSRINEQFF. The CDR3 DNA follows: TGTGCCAGCAGTTCCAGCCGGATCAATGAGCAGTTCTTC.